Each of the 24 T cell receptor beta chains below was sequenced from the same sample in a study of OX40 agonist ivuxolimab in advanced cancers. The assay was immunoSEQ multiplex PCR, and TCRdb's table has in-frame clones only and misses some. This sample has around 63,000 clones, with 80% to 90% found just once. Sequenced material: CD4+ or CD8+ T cells sorted from blood, taken in a trial of the OX40 agonist ivuxolimab. The receptors derive from an adult with an advanced solid tumor such as melanoma, head and neck, liver or kidney cancer.

The chain has TRBV7-3 and TRBJ2-5, with D possibly matching TRBD2 (6 bases). The last part of the DNA fits TRBJ2-7 better; the J call may be wrong. The germline V gene has CDR1 SGHTA and CDR2 FQGTGA. This CDR3 has 13 amino acids. This CDR3 reads CASSLMGGYEQYF. CDR3 DNA sequence: TGTGCCAGCAGCTTAATGGGAGGCTACGAGCAGTACTTC.

The chain uses TRBV18 and TRBJ1-5, with D unclear. Germline V gene lookup returns CDR1 KGHSH and CDR2 LQKENI. This CDR3 spans 16 amino acids. Trimming stripped 6 bases from V and 0 bases from J, with 15 bases between. The chain's CDR3 is CASSPQGVLSNQPQHF. In DNA, the CDR3 is TGTGCCAGCTCCCCTCAAGGAGTTCTTAGCAATCAGCCCCAGCATTTT.

The chain joins TRBV15 to TRBJ1-5; D might be TRBD1 (5 bases). CDR3 length: 17 amino acids. In germline, CDR1 is LNHNV, CDR2 YYDKDF (reference sequence). Trimming shortened V by 8 bases and J by 5 bases, and 25 bases separated the two germline ends. CDR3 loop: CATSVGTLLMADQPQHF. The CDR3 coding sequence is TGTGCCACCTCCGTGGGGACCCTTCTAATGGCGGATCAGCCCCAGCATTTT.

The chain employs TRBV10-3 and TRBJ2-3; TRBD2 aligns across 12 bases. Trimming removed 5 bases from V and 4 bases from J; junction bases left unmatched: 7. This CDR3 has 16 amino acids. CDR1 and CDR2 (germline): ENHRY, SYGVKD. This CDR3 is CAISPGLAGNSDTQYF. For the CDR3, the DNA is TGTGCCATCAGTCCAGGACTAGCGGGGAATTCAGATACGCAGTATTTT.

The chain couples TRBV5-6 to TRBJ1-5; D is undetermined. Trimming removed 4 bases from V and 3 bases from J, with 17 bases in between. Germline CDR1 reads SGHDT; CDR2 reads YYEEEE. CDR3 length: 16 amino acids. The CDR3 nucleotides read TGTGCCAGCAGCAAGCAGGCGGGTGTTGTCAATCAGCCCCAGCATTTT. Its translation is CASSKQAGVVNQPQHF.

The rearrangement joins TRBV2 to TRBJ1-5; possible D gene TRBD1, 5 bases. Trimming took off 6 bases at V and 5 bases at J, with 11 bases between the two ends. CDR3 length: 13 residues. The V gene's germline CDR1 is SNHLY and CDR2 FYNNEI. CDR3 bases: TGTGCCAGCAGGGGGGAACAAGATCAGCCCCAGCATTTT. This gives the protein CASRGEQDQPQHF. Combining the CDR3 with reference TRBV2 and TRBJ1-5 gives the whole variable domain EPEVTQTPSHQVTQMGQEVILRCVPISNHLYFYWYRQILGQKVEFLVSFYNNEISEKSEIFDDQFSVERPDGSNFTLKIRSTKLEDSAMYFCASRGEQDQPQHFGDGTRLSIL.

The genes are TRBV10-3 and TRBJ1-5, with D possibly TRBD1 on 6 matching bases. The V end lost 6 bases, the J end lost 3 bases, and 9 bases lay between the germline ends. Germline V gene lookup returns CDR1 ENHRY and CDR2 SYGVKD. This CDR3 spans 13 amino acids. CDR3 region: CAIRDSLNQPQHF. CDR3 in DNA: TGTGCCATCAGGGACAGCCTCAATCAGCCCCAGCATTTT.

The rearrangement joins TRBV2 to TRBJ1-2; D gene ambiguous. The CDR3 runs 14 residues. Trimming left V 0 bases short and J 8 bases short, with 13 bases between. The germline V gene encodes CDR1 SNHLY and CDR2 FYNNEI. The CDR3 protein is CASSEATDARGYTF. The DNA of the CDR3 is TGTGCCAGCAGTGAAGCAACGGACGCCCGGGGCTACACCTTC.

In this sample, this clone turned up once. The V gene is TRBV11-2, the J gene TRBJ2-5; 16 bases agree with TRBD2. With 5 bases clipped from V and 4 bases from J, the junction kept 7 bases outside the gene matches. The CDR3 is made up of 17 amino acids. Germline lookup yields CDR1 SGHAT and CDR2 FQNNGV. CDR3: CASSRGLAGGVRETQYF. CDR3 nucleotide sequence: TGTGCCAGCAGCCGGGGACTAGCGGGGGGGGTGCGAGAGACCCAGTACTTC.

The chain has TRBV5-6 and TRBJ1-5, with unresolved D. The germline gives CDR1 SGHDT, CDR2 YYEEEE. This CDR3 has 15 amino acids. V lost 1 base and J lost 9, with 17 bases in between. The CDR3 DNA follows: TGTGCCAGCAGCTTGAGGGCCAATTTGGGCCGGCCCCAGCATTTT. It encodes CASSLRANLGRPQHF.

V and J are TRBV18 and TRBJ2-3; D is possibly TRBD1 (5 bases). This CDR3 is built from 15 residues. V lost 1 base, J lost 1 base, and 9 bases lay in between. Per germline, CDR1 KGHSH and CDR2 LQKENI. The CDR3, as DNA: TGTGCCAGCTCACCACGGACCAGGGGCACAGATACGCAGTATTTT. Its translation: CASSPRTRGTDTQYF.

The V and J genes are TRBV4-2 and TRBJ1-4, with TRBD1 matching over 7 bases. The CDR3 consists of 16 residues. Trimming cost V 3 bases and J 2 bases; bases outside gene matches: 6. CDR1 is LGHNA and CDR2 is YNFKEQ in the germline V gene. The chain's CDR3 is CASSQEQGRTNEKLFF. The CDR3 bases are TGTGCCAGCAGCCAGGAACAGGGGAGGACTAATGAAAAACTGTTTTTT.

The chain couples TRBV2 to TRBJ1-4; perhaps TRBD1 as D (5 bases). Germline V gene sequence: CDR1 SNHLY, CDR2 FYNNEI. The CDR3 is 16 amino acids. With 6 bases removed from V and 0 bases from J, the gap between germline ends came to 14 bases. Here the CDR3 reads CASRDGTFATNEKLFF. Written as DNA, the CDR3 is TGTGCCAGCAGAGACGGGACCTTTGCAACTAATGAAAAACTGTTTTTT.

This clone was detected once. The chain recombines TRBV7-2 with TRBJ2-1, with 8 bases lining up with TRBD2. With V trimmed by 1 base and J by 3 bases, 2 bases remained unmatched. This CDR3 region has 15 residues. The V gene's germline CDR1 is SGHTA and CDR2 FQGNSA. Written as DNA, the CDR3 is TGTGCCAGCAGCTTAGGCGGGACTAGCTACAATGAGCAGTTCTTC. This gives the protein CASSLGGTSYNEQFF.

The CDR3 sequence is CASSWRDYLNTGELFF. The CDR3 DNA reads TGTGCCAGCAGTTGGCGGGACTACCTTAACACCGGGGAGCTGTTTTTT. V and J are TRBV6-5 and TRBJ2-2; 7 bases line up with TRBD2. The CDR3 runs to 16 residues. V lost 4 bases and J lost 2; bases outside the gene matches: 7. Germline V lookup: CDR1 MNHEY, CDR2 SVGAGI.

The chain combines TRBV9 with TRBJ1-3; tentatively, D is TRBD1 (5 bases). V was trimmed by 3 bases and J by 8 bases, leaving 15 bases between them. This CDR3 is 14 amino acids long. Germline V gene lookup returns CDR1 SGDLS and CDR2 YYNGEE. DNA for the CDR3: TGTGCCAGCAGCGAAGGGGCTAGAGGAGACACCATATATTTT. As protein: CASSEGARGDTIYF.

V usage is TRBV5-1 and J usage is TRBJ2-5; the match to TRBD1 covers 12 bases. CDR3 length equals 16 residues. From germline, CDR1 is SGHRS and CDR2 YFSETQ. The junction had 7 bases not matched to a gene; V was cut back by 2 bases and J by 5 bases. The CDR3 sequence: CASSFTGTGGMETQYF. The CDR3, as DNA: TGCGCCAGCAGCTTCACCGGGACAGGGGGCATGGAGACCCAGTACTTC.

The CDR3 protein is CASTHRPLAGKETQYF. The CDR3 nucleotides read TGTGCCAGCACCCACCGCCCCCTAGCGGGCAAAGAGACCCAGTACTTC. The genes are TRBV7-9 and TRBJ2-5; 8 nucleotides match TRBD2. The CDR3 totals 16 residues. CDR1 is SEHNR, CDR2 FQNEAQ, per germline (reference sequence). Losses at the gene ends were 7 bases for V and 3 bases for J; bases not matched to a gene: 13.

This rearrangement joins TRBV27 to TRBJ2-2; possibly TRBD1 for D (5 bases). The CDR3 contains 15 residues. CDR1 and CDR2 from the germline V gene are MNHEY and SMNVEV (reference sequence). The V gene lost 3 bases and the J gene lost 3 bases, with 11 bases spanning the gap. CDR3 amino acids: CASSLGLAYTGELFF. DNA for the CDR3: TGTGCCAGCAGTTTGGGGCTGGCTTACACCGGGGAGCTGTTTTTT.

A remark on this clone: This sample includes further DNA sequences coding for the same CDR3. The chain combines TRBV18 with TRBJ1-5; D remains ambiguous. Deletions cut 1 base from V and 0 bases from J, with 7 bases between. This CDR3 is built from 15 residues. Germline CDR1 KGHSH, CDR2 LQKENI. Here the CDR3 reads CASSPRSNSNQPQHF. In DNA, the CDR3 is TGTGCCAGCTCACCACGATCGAATAGCAATCAGCCCCAGCATTTT.

The chain has TRBV15 and TRBJ2-5; D is uncertain. Germline lookup yields CDR1 LNHNV and CDR2 YYDKDF (reference sequence). V was trimmed by 0 bases and J by 4 bases, leaving 12 bases between them. The CDR3 spans 15 residues. The CDR3 DNA reads as TGTGCCACCAGCAGAGATCCCGATGGTAGAGAGACCCAGTACTTC. Translating gives CATSRDPDGRETQYF.

The chain is built from TRBV28 and TRBJ2-3, with a tentative D call TRBD1 (6 bases). The V end was cut by 5 bases, the J end by 2 bases, with 14 bases between. The CDR3 covers 15 residues. Germline V gives CDR1 MDHEN, CDR2 SYDVKM. CDR3 nucleotides: TGTGCCAGCAGTACCCTAGACAGGAACACAGATACGCAGTATTTT. This encodes CASSTLDRNTDTQYF.

V is TRBV19 and J is TRBJ1-2, with a weak D call TRBD1 (5 bases). The V end was cut by 3 bases, the J end by 5 bases, with 13 bases between. This CDR3 has 14 residues. The germline V gene has CDR1 LNHDA and CDR2 SQIVND (reference sequence). The CDR3 nucleotides are TGTGCCAGTAGTATGGGACCACGTAATTATGGCTACACCTTC. Translated: CASSMGPRNYGYTF.

V usage is TRBV5-1 and J usage is TRBJ2-1; D remains unclear. Trimming stripped 3 bases from V and 10 bases from J, with 20 bases between. This CDR3 is built from 15 residues. Germline assignment: CDR1 SGHRS and CDR2 YFSETQ. CDR3 in DNA: TGCGCCAGCAGCTCCGTTAATCTAATGAGTGCGGAGCAGTTCTTC. Amino acid sequence: CASSSVNLMSAEQFF.